One and the same sample provided the 30 T cell receptor beta chains below, sequenced in a study of blood T cell repertoires in COVID-19. Assay used: immunoSEQ multiplex PCR; TCRdb lists only in-frame clones, some missing. The table has 160,000 or so clones, 82% seen once. The sequencing sample was made of PBMCs or T cells enriched from blood (not recorded which). Receptors were obtained from a man between 60 and 75 years old who had recovered from COVID-19.

The chain employs TRBV18 and TRBJ2-7; 16 nucleotides match TRBD2. The V and J ends lost 4 bases and 5 bases, in that order; junction bases with no gene match: 8. The CDR3 is made up of 17 amino acids. Germline values: CDR1 KGHSH, CDR2 LQKENI. CDR3 residues: CASSRPGGTSGRDEQYF. CDR3 nucleotide sequence: TGTGCCAGCTCACGTCCCGGCGGGACTAGCGGGAGGGACGAGCAGTACTTC.

This sequence joins TRBV5-4 and TRBJ1-2; a possible D gene is TRBD1 (6 bases). Germline CDR1 is SGHNT and CDR2 is YYREEE (reference sequence). The V and J ends lost 4 bases and 4 bases respectively, with 14 bases between them. The CDR3 is 14 amino acids. The CDR3 DNA follows: TGTGCCAGCAGCCCGACGACAGGAAGCTATGGCTACACCTTC. This sequence encodes CASSPTTGSYGYTF. The whole variable domain, remainder taken from reference TRBV5-4 and TRBJ1-2, is ETGVTQSPTHLIKTRGQQVTLRCSSQSGHNTVSWYQQALGQGPQFIFQYYREEENGRGNFPPRFSGLQFPNYSSELNVNALELDDSALYLCASSPTTGSYGYTFGSGTRLTVV.

Notes on this clone: This sample includes further DNA sequences coding for the same CDR3. The genes are TRBV5-1 and TRBJ2-5, with 7 positions matching TRBD1. The CDR3 sequence is 14 residues long. The junction had 2 bases not matched to a gene; V was cut back by 2 bases and J by 1 base. The germline V gene has CDR1 SGHRS and CDR2 YFSETQ. In DNA, the CDR3 is TGCGCCAGCAGCTTAGGGACAGTCCAAGAGACCCAGTACTTC. Its protein product is CASSLGTVQETQYF.

This chain uses TRBV11-3 with TRBJ2-7; TRBD1 agrees at 8 bases. The V gene's germline CDR1 is SGHNT and CDR2 YENEEA. Trimming cost V 3 bases and J 4 bases; bases outside gene matches: 2. This CDR3 region has 13 residues. The CDR3 coding sequence is TGTGCCAGCAGCTTGGGACAGGAGTACGAGCAGTACTTC. Protein: CASSLGQEYEQYF. The full variable domain, completed using reference TRBV11-3 and TRBJ2-7, is EAGVVQSPRYKIIEKKQPVAFWCNPISGHNTLYWYLQNLGQGPELLIRYENEEAVDDSQLPKDRFSAERLKGVDSTLKIQPAELGDSAVYLCASSLGQEYEQYFGPGTRLTVT.

The J gene is TRBJ2-7, the V gene TRBV5-1; 9 positions agree with TRBD1. Germline V CDR1 and CDR2: SGHRS, YFSETQ. The CDR3 extends over 16 amino acids. V was pared by 4 bases and J by 3 bases, with 11 bases of the junction left unmatched. Written as DNA, the CDR3 is TGCGCCAGCAGCCCCGGGGGGACAGGGTGGCTCTACGAGCAGTACTTC. It codes for CASSPGGTGWLYEQYF.

This clone showed up just once. V usage is TRBV3-1 (or the pseudogene TRBV3-2) and J usage is TRBJ1-5, with D possibly TRBD1 on 5 matching bases. This CDR3 comprises 16 residues. CDR1 is LGHDT and CDR2 is YNNKEL in the germline V gene (reference sequence). Trimming took 3 bases from V and 2 from J, leaving 14 bases between them. The chain's CDR3 is CASSQGLGVRNQPQHF. CDR3 nucleotide sequence: TGTGCCAGCAGCCAGGGTCTAGGGGTACGCAATCAGCCCCAGCATTTT.

This clone was recorded once. The chain uses TRBV11-2 and TRBJ2-5; the D gene is possibly TRBD2 (6 bases). The CDR3 totals 15 residues. The germline gives CDR1 SGHAT, CDR2 FQNNGV. V lost 3 bases and J lost 0, with 11 bases in between. Written as DNA, the CDR3 is TGTGCCAGCAGCTTCCCAGGGAGGTACCAAGAGACCCAGTACTTC. Translation: CASSFPGRYQETQYF.

The chain combines TRBV19 with TRBJ2-3; no firm D call. CDR1 is LNHDA, CDR2 SQIVND, per germline (reference sequence). The germline V and J ends were trimmed by 0 bases and 3 bases, with 13 bases remaining between them. CDR3 length: 16 amino acids. The CDR3 DNA reads TGTGCCAGTAGTATAGATCTCTCTATATGGACAGATACGCAGTATTTT. Its protein is CASSIDLSIWTDTQYF.

The J gene is TRBJ2-6, the V gene TRBV18; weak D call: TRBD1 (6 bases). This CDR3 has 18 amino acids. CDR1 is KGHSH and CDR2 is LQKENI in the germline V gene. V lost 3 bases and J lost 0, with 15 bases in between. CDR3 region: CASSPIGQLISGANVLTF. Written as DNA, the CDR3 is TGTGCCAGCTCACCGATTGGACAGCTAATCTCTGGGGCCAACGTCCTGACTTTC. The full variable domain, with the rest looked up from reference TRBV18 and TRBJ2-6, is NAGVMQNPRHLVRRRGQEARLRCSPMKGHSHVYWYRQLPEEGLKFMVYLQKENIIDESGMPKERFSAEFPKEGPSILRIQQVVRGDSAAYFCASSPIGQLISGANVLTFGAGSRLTVL.

The chain carries TRBV15 and TRBJ1-1; D is unresolved. Germline CDR1 is LNHNV and CDR2 is YYDKDF (reference sequence). Trimming took 2 bases from V and 0 from J, leaving 10 bases between them. This CDR3 comprises 15 residues. The CDR3 is CATSRSQAVNTEAFF. CDR3 DNA sequence: TGTGCCACCAGCAGATCCCAGGCAGTGAACACTGAAGCTTTCTTT.

This clone was seen repeatedly, ten times or more. At the DNA level, this CDR3 is encoded by other sequences in the same sample as well. The chain uses TRBV19 and TRBJ2-6, with D possibly being TRBD2 (5 bases). This CDR3 spans 15 amino acids. Trimming pared 2 bases from V and 1 base from J, leaving 6 bases between. CDR1 is LNHDA, CDR2 SQIVND, per germline (reference sequence). CDR3 amino acids: CASSIRGSGANVLTF. CDR3 DNA: TGTGCCAGTAGTATAAGAGGGTCTGGGGCCAACGTCCTGACTTTC. Together with reference TRBV19 and TRBJ2-6, the CDR3 gives the full variable domain: DGGITQSPKYLFRKEGQNVTLSCEQNLNHDAMYWYRQDPGQGLRLIYYSQIVNDFQKGDIAEGYSVSREKKESFPLTVTSAQKNPTAFYLCASSIRGSGANVLTFGAGSRLTVL.

This clone was seen only once. V and J are TRBV21-1 and TRBJ1-2; the table names TRBD1, a call not compared with the DNA. TRBV21-1 represents a pseudogene. The CDR3 is made up of 20 amino acids. The CDR3, as DNA: TGTGCCAGCAGCAAACCAAACCGAAGGGGGGACAGGGGAAAACCCTATGGCTACACCTTC. Translation: CASSKPNRRGDRGKPYGYTF.

V is TRBV27 and J is TRBJ2-7; 9 bases agree with TRBD1. V trimming: 0 bases; J trimming: 2 bases; junction bases outside the gene matches: 5. The germline V gene encodes CDR1 MNHEY and CDR2 SMNVEV (reference sequence). This CDR3 contains 16 residues. The CDR3 loop is CASSLSGTGLAYEQYF. The CDR3 bases are TGTGCCAGCAGTTTATCGGGGACAGGGTTGGCCTACGAGCAGTACTTC.

This clone was counted only a few times. The same CDR3 can be traced to other DNA sequences in this sample. This chain joins TRBV9 and TRBJ1-6, with 12 nucleotides matching TRBD1. The germline CDR1 and CDR2 sequences are SGDLS and YYNGEE. Trimming removed 0 bases from V and 7 bases from J; junction bases left unmatched: 2. The CDR3 contains 16 residues. CDR3 residues: CASSVEGTGGNSPLHF. DNA for the CDR3: TGTGCCAGCAGCGTAGAAGGGACAGGGGGCAATTCACCCCTCCACTTT.

The chain has TRBV2 and TRBJ1-5; a weak D match, TRBD1 (5 bases). Germline V gene sequence: CDR1 SNHLY, CDR2 FYNNEI. The CDR3 totals 14 residues. Trimming removed 8 bases at V and 0 bases at J, with 11 bases between. In nucleotides, the CDR3 is TGTGCCAGCGCGACAGATTTTAGCAATCAGCCCCAGCATTTT. It translates to CASATDFSNQPQHF.

The chain recombines TRBV10-3 with TRBJ1-1, with D unresolved. V was trimmed by 0 bases and J by 1 base, leaving 9 bases between them. CDR1 is ENHRY, CDR2 SYGVKD, per germline. This CDR3 region has 15 residues. Written as DNA, the CDR3 is TGTGCCATCAGTGAGTCGGCGGGGAGGAACACTGAAGCTTTCTTT. Protein product: CAISESAGRNTEAFF.

The chain couples TRBV30 to TRBJ1-5; the D gene is possibly TRBD1 (6 bases). Germline-derived CDR1 and CDR2 are GTSNPN and SVGIG (reference sequence). The CDR3 spans 15 residues. Trimming removed 1 base from V and 8 bases from J, with 18 bases in between. The CDR3 coding sequence is TGTGCCTGGAGTGAAAACTCAGGGGTGGCGGAGCCCCAGCATTTT. Translation: CAWSENSGVAEPQHF.

This clone was detected a few times. The CDR3 here is CASSLLPRYEQYF. DNA for the CDR3: TGTGCCAGCAGTTTACTCCCTAGGTACGAGCAGTACTTC. The rearrangement links TRBV12-3 or TRBV12-4 to TRBJ2-7; D gene uncertain. V shed 2 bases and J shed 4 bases, with 9 bases lying between them. The length of the CDR3 is 13 residues.

This clone was found a few times. This chain links TRBV19 with TRBJ1-2, with a possible D match to TRBD1 (5 bases). The CDR3 has 12 amino acids. Trimming removed 8 bases at V and 4 bases at J, with 11 bases between. The germline CDR1 and CDR2 sequences are LNHDA and SQIVND (reference sequence). The CDR3 nucleotides read TGTGCCAGTTCGGGGGGTACCTATGGCTACACCTTC. Protein sequence: CASSGGTYGYTF.

There are a few counts of this clone. V usage is TRBV5-4 and J usage is TRBJ1-4; D is perhaps TRBD1 (6 bases). Germline CDR1 is SGHNT and CDR2 is YYREEE (reference sequence). With 2 bases removed from V and 5 bases from J, the gap between germline ends came to 13 bases. The CDR3 has 15 residues. The CDR3 DNA reads as TGTGCCAGCAGCTTCTCGACAGGTCGGAATGAAAAACTGTTTTTT. As protein: CASSFSTGRNEKLFF.

This chain joins TRBV2 and TRBJ2-5, with 14 positions matching TRBD2. V gave up 5 bases and J gave up 5 bases; unmatched junction bases: 10. This CDR3 comprises 17 residues. Germline CDR1 SNHLY, CDR2 FYNNEI. The CDR3 bases are TGTGCCAGCAGTCGGGTGACTAGCGGGGGGGCTGGGGAGACCCAGTACTTC. It is translated as CASSRVTSGGAGETQYF.

The chain combines TRBV28 with TRBJ2-5, with D perhaps matching TRBD2 (5 bases). CDR3 length: 14 amino acids. The V end lost 4 bases, the J end lost 1 base, and 10 bases lay between the germline ends. Germline lookup yields CDR1 MDHEN and CDR2 SYDVKM. The CDR3 DNA reads TGTGCCAGCAGTTATTACGGGATCCAAGAGACCCAGTACTTC. Encoded protein: CASSYYGIQETQYF.

This chain connects TRBV7-3 to TRBJ2-1; TRBD2 is a possible D gene (6 bases). CDR1 SGHTA and CDR2 FQGTGA come from the germline V gene. The CDR3 runs 17 residues. V was cut by 5 bases and J by 0 bases, with 17 bases left in between. The CDR3: CASSVSGTPSSYNEQFF. For the CDR3, the DNA is TGTGCCAGCAGCGTATCCGGGACTCCCAGCTCCTACAATGAGCAGTTCTTC.

This clone has only one observation. The CDR3, as DNA: TGTGCCAGCAGCCAACCGGGACTAGCGGGGGGTGGTGCAGATACGCAGTATTTT. Its protein is CASSQPGLAGGGADTQYF. The chain joins TRBV13 to TRBJ2-3; TRBD2 aligns across 15 bases. CDR3 length: 18 residues. With V trimmed by 5 bases and J by 4 bases, 10 bases remained unmatched. CDR1 and CDR2 (germline): PRHDT, FYEKMQ (reference sequence).

The V gene is TRBV11-2, the J gene TRBJ2-3; D might be TRBD1 (6 bases). Germline V lookup: CDR1 SGHAT, CDR2 FQNNGV. V lost 1 base, J lost 3 bases, and 11 bases lay in between. There are 15 residues in the CDR3. The CDR3 loop reads CASSLGQGWTDTQYF. The CDR3, as DNA: TGTGCCAGCAGCTTAGGGCAGGGGTGGACAGATACGCAGTATTTT.

The chain is built from TRBV7-2 and TRBJ2-3, with a tentative D call TRBD2 (6 bases). This CDR3 comprises 14 residues. Germline CDR1 is SGHTA and CDR2 is FQGNSA. V lost 2 bases and J 5 bases, leaving 11 bases between the germline ends. This chain's CDR3 is CASSLLGGRDTQYF. CDR3 nucleotides: TGTGCCAGCAGCTTACTGGGAGGCAGAGATACGCAGTATTTT.

The chain employs TRBV6-6 and TRBJ1-1, with D hard to call. The CDR3 totals 12 residues. Germline CDR1 reads MNHNY; CDR2 reads SVGAGI (reference sequence). V lost 7 bases and J lost 6, with 12 bases in between. This CDR3 is CASNRGASEAFF. As DNA, the CDR3 is TGTGCCAGCAATCGGGGAGCGTCTGAAGCTTTCTTT.

The chain carries TRBV28 and TRBJ2-5, with 9 bases fitting TRBD1. V was pared by 2 bases and J by 3 bases, with 19 bases of the junction left unmatched. The CDR3 has 20 amino acids. In germline, CDR1 is MDHEN, CDR2 SYDVKM. The CDR3 region is CASSLDRDRDILTGEETQYF. CDR3 bases: TGTGCCAGCAGTTTAGACCGGGACAGGGATATCCTAACAGGGGAAGAGACCCAGTACTTC.

This chain connects TRBV19 to TRBJ1-4, with a tentative D call TRBD1 (6 bases). The CDR3 runs 14 residues. Per the germline V gene, CDR1 is LNHDA and CDR2 is SQIVND (reference sequence). Trimming left V 4 bases short and J 4 bases short, with 10 bases between. For the CDR3, the DNA is TGTGCCAGTAGTACCGGGACAAGTAATGAAAAACTGTTTTTT. It codes for CASSTGTSNEKLFF.

The V gene is TRBV29-1, the J gene TRBJ2-4; TRBD1 matches at 7 bases. CDR3 size: 12 residues. V shed 4 bases, J shed 3 bases, and the junction held 0 bases outside the gene matches. Germline CDR1 is SQVTM and CDR2 is ANQGSEA. The CDR3 bases are TGCAGCGTTGGGGACAGCAAAAACATTCAGTACTTC. Translating gives CSVGDSKNIQYF.